This is a list of T cell receptor beta chains from one sample in a study of shared clonotypes between healthy human individuals. Produced via immunoSEQ multiplex PCR; TCRdb's table is partial and in-frame only. This sample has 2 million to 2.5 million clones, with 93% found just once. Input material: naive CD4+ T cells from PBMCs. These receptor sequences come from a man aged 18-30 years in good health. Some clones in this sample may be carry-over from other donors' samples. Each CDR3 is given with its conserved first and last residue. D genes are given only for firm matches. Some rows mark clone size as missing; the rest say once, few, many or name a class of expanded clone.

CASHEGGAITEAFF | TGTGCCAGCCACGAGGGGGGGGCGATCACTGAAGCTTTCTTT | NA | NA | TRBJ1-1 | TRBV27
CASSLSRGHAYGYTF | TGTGCCAGCAGTTTATCCCGGGGGCACGCCTATGGCTACACCTTC | NA | NA | TRBJ1-2 | TRBV27
CASSIRGTDLQHF | TGTGCCAGTAGTATTAGGGGGACAGACCTACAGCATTTT | few | TRBD1 | TRBJ1-5 | TRBV19
CASSLGHSRYQETQYF | TGTGCCAGCAGCCTCGGACACTCACGTTACCAAGAGACCCAATACTTC | NA | NA | TRBJ2-5 | TRBV7-9
CASSLAEEVPIYEQYF | TGTGCCAGCAGCTTAGCGGAGGAAGTCCCGATCTACGAGCAGTACTTC | NA | NA | TRBJ2-7 | TRBV11-1
CATRAGYNSPLHF | TGTGCCACCAGGGCAGGGTATAATTCACCCCTCCACTTT | NA | NA | TRBJ1-6 | TRBV10-3
CATSREALAGNTIYF | TGTGCCACCAGCAGAGAGGCCCTCGCTGGAAACACCATATATTTT | NA | NA | TRBJ1-3 | TRBV15
CASSLNSRGGEQYF | TGCGCCAGCAGCTTGAACTCACGGGGAGGTGAGCAGTACTTC | NA | NA | TRBJ2-7 | TRBV5-1
CASSLVDRDTEAFF | TGTGCCAGCAGCTTAGTGGACAGGGACACTGAAGCTTTCTTT | NA | TRBD1 | TRBJ1-1 | TRBV7-2
CASSYTGIYGYTF | TGTGCCAGCAGCTATACAGGGATCTATGGCTACACCTTC | NA | NA | TRBJ1-2 | TRBV7-3
CASSLTGFNEQYF | TGTGCCAGCAGTTTAACCGGGTTCAACGAGCAGTACTTC | NA | NA | TRBJ2-7 | TRBV28
CASSSGTGGNTEAFF | TGCGCCAGCAGCTCCGGGACAGGGGGCAACACTGAAGCTTTCTTT | NA | TRBD1 | TRBJ1-1 | TRBV5-1
CASSAGGAVSYTF | TGTGCCAGCAGTGCGGGTGGTGCAGTCAGCTACACCTTC | NA | NA | TRBJ1-2 | TRBV2
CASSGAYGYTF | TGTGCCAGCAGTGGGGCCTATGGCTACACCTTC | NA | NA | TRBJ1-2 | TRBV6-5
CASSAQGGTEAFF | TGTGCCAGCAGCGCACAGGGTGGCACTGAAGCTTTCTTT | NA | NA | TRBJ1-1 | TRBV7-3
CASSPGTGRAQPQHF | TGCGCCAGCAGCCCGGGGACAGGGAGGGCTCAGCCCCAGCATTTT | NA | TRBD1 | TRBJ1-5 | TRBV5-1
CASSPLPSGEQYF | TGTGCCAGCTCACCTCTCCCGAGCGGCGAGCAGTACTTC | NA | NA | TRBJ2-7 | TRBV18
CASRQREGNTEAFF | TGTGCCAGCAGACAACGGGAGGGAAACACTGAAGCTTTCTTT | few | NA | TRBJ1-1 | TRBV6-6
CASSRSGREQYF | TGTGCCAGCAGCCGTAGCGGGCGCGAGCAGTACTTC | NA | TRBD2 | TRBJ2-7 | TRBV6-5
CASRLAGVRMETQYF | TGTGCCAGCCGACTAGCGGGAGTTAGGATGGAGACCCAGTACTTC | NA | TRBD2 | TRBJ2-5 | TRBV2
CASNPGQNKEKLFF | TGTGCCAGCAATCCGGGACAGAATAAAGAAAAACTGTTTTTT | NA | TRBD1 | TRBJ1-4 | TRBV6-1
CASSLDRGTYNEQFF | TGTGCCAGCAGCTTAGACAGGGGAACCTACAATGAGCAGTTCTTC | NA | TRBD1 | TRBJ2-1 | TRBV5-8
CASSLGARGSGSNQPQHF | TGTGCCAGCAGCTTAGGTGCTAGGGGAAGTGGGAGCAATCAGCCCCAGCATTTT | NA | NA | TRBJ1-5 | TRBV7-8
CASSQGDRWGTYEQYF | TGCGCCAGCAGCCAAGGGGATCGGTGGGGCACCTACGAGCAGTACTTC | NA | NA | TRBJ2-7 | TRBV4-1
CASSLADPETQYF | TGTGCCAGCAGCTTAGCCGACCCTGAGACCCAGTACTTC | NA | NA | TRBJ2-5 | TRBV7-9
CASSLKGVEQYF | TGTGCCAGCAGCTTAAAGGGGGTCGAGCAGTACTTC | NA | NA | TRBJ2-7 | TRBV7-9
CASSLAPVVAGQETQYF | TGCGCCAGCAGCTTGGCCCCGGTGGTAGCGGGCCAAGAGACCCAGTACTTC | once | TRBD2 | TRBJ2-5 | TRBV5-1
CASSGRVQETQYF | TGTGCCAGCAGCGGCCGAGTCCAAGAGACCCAGTACTTC | NA | NA | TRBJ2-5 | TRBV6-6
CASSQGQAVGANVLTF | TGTGCCAGCAGCCAAGGACAGGCCGTGGGGGCCAACGTCCTGACTTTC | NA | NA | TRBJ2-6 | TRBV4-2
CASSLLDRANYGYTF | TGTGCCAGCAGTTTGTTGGACAGGGCTAACTATGGCTACACCTTC | NA | TRBD1 | TRBJ1-2 | TRBV28
CASLTLSYTEAFF | TGTGCCAGCCTGACACTCAGCTACACTGAAGCTTTCTTT | NA | NA | TRBJ1-1 | TRBV2
CASSLVQAYGYTF | TGTGCCAGCAGTTTGGTGCAGGCCTATGGCTACACCTTC | NA | NA | TRBJ1-2 | TRBV28
CASTREAFSYEQYF | TGTGCCAGCACCCGGGAGGCCTTCTCCTACGAGCAGTACTTC | NA | TRBD2 | TRBJ2-7 | TRBV6-6
CASSSGLADHSYNEQFF | TGTGCCAGCAGCTCTGGACTAGCGGACCACTCCTACAATGAGCAGTTCTTC | NA | TRBD2 | TRBJ2-1 | TRBV11-2
CASSQIQGDGYTF | TGTGCCAGTAGCCAAATACAGGGGGATGGCTACACCTTC | NA | TRBD1 | TRBJ1-2 | TRBV19
CASSSPAGASYNEQFF | TGTGCCAGCAGTTCTCCAGCGGGAGCTTCCTACAATGAGCAGTTCTTC | once | TRBD2 | TRBJ2-1 | TRBV6-5
CAISESAGDTEAFF | TGTGCCATCAGTGAGTCGGCAGGGGACACTGAAGCTTTCTTT | once | NA | TRBJ1-1 | TRBV10-3
CASSPSGRGEQYF | TGTGCCAGCAGCCCTAGCGGGAGAGGCGAGCAGTACTTC | NA | TRBD2 | TRBJ2-7 | TRBV5-4
CASSSGQPTGELFF | TGCGCCAGCAGCTCTGGACAGCCTACCGGGGAGCTGTTTTTT | NA | NA | TRBJ2-2 | TRBV5-1
CASSYANTIYF | TGTGCCAGCAGCTATGCAAACACCATATATTTT | NA | NA | TRBJ1-3 | TRBV7-9
CASSHRTGPFTDTQYF | TGTGCCAGCAGTCACCGGACAGGACCCTTCACAGATACGCAGTATTTT | NA | TRBD1 | TRBJ2-3 | TRBV27
CASSSTGQETQYF | TGCGCCAGCAGCTCGACAGGACAGGAGACCCAGTACTTC | NA | NA | TRBJ2-5 | TRBV5-1
CASSPRLAGDPPTEQFF | TGTGCCAGCAGCCCTAGACTAGCGGGAGATCCCCCCACTGAGCAGTTCTTC | NA | TRBD2 | TRBJ2-1 | TRBV9
CASSLGTGQREKLFF | TGCGCCAGCAGCTTGGGGACAGGGCAGCGCGAAAAACTGTTTTTT | NA | TRBD1 | TRBJ1-4 | TRBV5-1
CASSPSSANEQFF | TGTGCCAGCAGCCCTAGTAGCGCCAATGAGCAGTTCTTC | NA | NA | TRBJ2-1 | TRBV7-9
CASSLGRTGELFF | TGTGCCAGCAGCTTAGGCCGGACCGGGGAGCTGTTTTTT | NA | NA | TRBJ2-2 | TRBV7-7
CASSLEIRRETQYF | TGTGCCAGCAGCCTAGAGATCAGGAGGGAGACCCAGTACTTC | NA | NA | TRBJ2-5 | TRBV6-5
CASISGTSFNEQFF | TGTGCCAGCATTTCCGGGACTAGCTTTAATGAGCAGTTCTTC | NA | TRBD2 | TRBJ2-1 | TRBV2
CASSLLGTDTQYF | TGTGCCAGCAGCCTCCTAGGCACAGATACGCAGTATTTT | NA | NA | TRBJ2-3 | TRBV7-3
CAWRMTYGYTF | TGTGCCTGGAGAATGACTTATGGCTACACCTTC | few | NA | TRBJ1-2 | TRBV30